These 25 T cell receptor beta chains share one sample of origin, sequenced in a study of CD8 T cells in ankylosing spondylitis. MiXCR, run by TCRdb on the 5' RACE reads, gives a single entry per CDR3 protein. The sample includes about 25,000 distinct CDR3 sequences, 2% to 3% of them seen just once. Sequencing was performed on blood, either unsorted or a sorted T cell fraction (not recorded which). The receptor set was obtained from a female donor with ankylosing spondylitis or in good health (not recorded which).

This clonotype showed up many times. The chain links TRBV9 to TRBJ2-7, with TRBD1 identical over 9 bases. Germline assignment: CDR1 SGDLS and CDR2 YYNGEE. Losses at the gene ends were 3 bases for V and 6 bases for J; bases not matched to a gene: 10. This CDR3 is built from 15 residues. Written as DNA, the CDR3 is TGTGCCAGCAGCGCCCACCGGGACAGGGTCACCGAGCAGTACTTC. It is translated as CASSAHRDRVTEQYF. Supplemented by reference TRBV9 and TRBJ2-7, the full variable domain reads DSGVTQTPKHLITATGQRVTLRCSPRSGDLSVYWYQQSLDQGLQFLIQYYNGEERAKGNILERFSAQQFPDLHSELNLSSLELGDSALYFCASSAHRDRVTEQYFGPGTRLTVT.

The sample holds many counts of this clonotype. The CDR3 reads CASSQDNGQGFYEQYF. CDR3 nucleotides: TGTGCCAGCAGTCAGGACAACGGACAGGGGTTTTACGAGCAGTACTTC. The chain recombines TRBV9 with TRBJ2-7, with 9 bases identical to TRBD1. J lost 4 bases, V lost 5 bases, and 13 bases had no gene match. Per the germline V gene, CDR1 is SGDLS and CDR2 is YYNGEE. This CDR3 is built from 16 residues.

This clonotype was picked up many times. The chain combines TRBV9 with TRBJ2-5; TRBD2 agrees at 10 bases. The length of the CDR3 is 16 residues. The junction had 5 bases not matched to a gene; V was cut back by 0 bases and J by 3 bases. Per the germline V gene, CDR1 is SGDLS and CDR2 is YYNGEE. CDR3 sequence reads: CASSVASGGSKETQYF. The CDR3 DNA is TGTGCCAGCAGCGTAGCTAGCGGGGGATCTAAAGAGACCCAGTACTTC.

This clonotype was observed at least ten times. The chain joins TRBV9 to TRBJ2-1; TRBD1 agrees at 8 bases. The CDR3 contains 17 residues. The junction had 13 bases not matched to a gene; V was cut back by 1 base and J by 7 bases. Germline V gene sequence: CDR1 SGDLS, CDR2 YYNGEE. The CDR3 sequence: CASSVNPSQGAGNEQFF. CDR3 nucleotides: TGTGCCAGCAGCGTAAACCCCAGCCAGGGGGCCGGGAATGAGCAGTTCTTC.

This clonotype appeared many times. V usage is TRBV9 and J usage is TRBJ2-3; the D gene is possibly TRBD2 (6 bases). Per germline, CDR1 SGDLS and CDR2 YYNGEE. V was clipped by 0 bases and J by 2 bases, with 13 bases between them. The CDR3 runs to 16 residues. CDR3 residues: CASSVGSGAPTDTQYF. The CDR3 nucleotides read TGTGCCAGCAGCGTAGGATCGGGAGCCCCCACAGATACGCAGTATTTT.

The sample holds many counts of this clonotype. The rearrangement joins TRBV9 to TRBJ2-3, with 9 bases aligning to TRBD2. Per germline, CDR1 SGDLS and CDR2 YYNGEE. The CDR3 totals 17 residues. With V trimmed by 0 bases and J by 2 bases, 7 bases remained unmatched. CDR3 in amino acids: CASSVVDSGGTTDTQYF. The DNA for the CDR3 is TGTGCCAGCAGCGTAGTCGATAGCGGGGGCACCACAGATACGCAGTATTTT.

This clonotype was seen ten or more times. The CDR3: CASSVGSDNSGNTIYF. In DNA form, the CDR3 reads TGTGCCAGCAGCGTAGGTTCAGATAACTCTGGAAACACCATATATTTT. The chain joins TRBV9 to TRBJ1-3; the D is unclear. The germline gives CDR1 SGDLS, CDR2 YYNGEE. The CDR3 covers 16 residues. The V and J ends lost 0 bases and 0 bases respectively, with 10 bases between them.

This clonotype came up many times. The chain couples TRBV9 to TRBJ2-2; D call uncertain. This CDR3 has 15 residues. Trimming left V 0 bases short and J 9 bases short, with 15 bases between. Germline V gene data show CDR1 as SGDLS and CDR2 as YYNGEE. Written as DNA, the CDR3 is TGTGCCAGCAGCGTAGTTCCAAACAGTGGACGGGAGCTGTTTTTT. Translating gives CASSVVPNSGRELFF. Using reference TRBV9 and TRBJ2-2 for the parts outside the CDR3, the full variable domain is DSGVTQTPKHLITATGQRVTLRCSPRSGDLSVYWYQQSLDQGLQFLIQYYNGEERAKGNILERFSAQQFPDLHSELNLSSLELGDSALYFCASSVVPNSGRELFFGEGSRLTVL.

This clonotype was picked up many times. This chain connects TRBV9 to TRBJ2-3; tentative D call: TRBD2 (6 bases). Trimming shortened V by 6 bases and J by 1 base, and 12 bases separated the two germline ends. CDR1 SGDLS and CDR2 YYNGEE come from the germline V gene. This CDR3 is built from 14 residues. CDR3 sequence reads: CASTQDYRTDTQYF. In DNA, the CDR3 is TGTGCCAGCACCCAGGACTATCGCACAGATACGCAGTATTTT. The full variable domain, its missing parts supplied by reference TRBV9 and TRBJ2-3, is DSGVTQTPKHLITATGQRVTLRCSPRSGDLSVYWYQQSLDQGLQFLIQYYNGEERAKGNILERFSAQQFPDLHSELNLSSLELGDSALYFCASTQDYRTDTQYFGPGTRLTVL.

This clonotype has ten or more counts. This chain connects TRBV9 to TRBJ2-1, with D tentatively TRBD2 (5 bases). Between the trimmed V and J ends, which lost 4 bases and 8 bases, there was a span of 19 bases. This CDR3 region has 15 residues. CDR1 is SGDLS and CDR2 is YYNGEE in the germline V gene. CDR3 in DNA: TGTGCCAGCAGCAGAGCGGCCACCGTTCCCGATGAGCAGTTCTTC. Encoded protein: CASSRAATVPDEQFF.

Many counts were recorded for this clonotype. The chain joins TRBV9 to TRBJ1-6; D is uncertain. The CDR3 runs 12 residues. V gave up 2 bases and J gave up 10 bases, with 7 bases separating them. Germline lookup yields CDR1 SGDLS and CDR2 YYNGEE. The CDR3 nucleotides read TGTGCCAGCAGCGTGACAAACTCACCCCTCCACTTT. Translation gives CASSVTNSPLHF.

The table lists this clonotype with many counts. This chain uses TRBV9 with TRBJ2-1; weak D call: TRBD2 (6 bases). Germline lookup yields CDR1 SGDLS and CDR2 YYNGEE. Trimming removed 0 bases at V and 6 bases at J, with 13 bases between. The CDR3 runs 15 residues. The CDR3, as DNA: TGTGCCAGCAGCGTAGTTCCGGGAGCTGGCAATGAGCAGTTCTTC. Translating gives CASSVVPGAGNEQFF.

This clonotype was seen repeatedly, ten times or more. V is TRBV9 and J is TRBJ2-7, with D tentatively TRBD1 (5 bases). Trimming removed 4 bases from V and 3 bases from J, with 14 bases in between. The germline CDR1 and CDR2 sequences are SGDLS and YYNGEE. The CDR3 runs 14 residues. CDR3 DNA: TGTGCCAGCAGCCCTCAGGGTTCCCTCTACGAGCAGTACTTC. Its translation: CASSPQGSLYEQYF.

This clonotype was seen ten or more times. The CDR3 protein is CASSVGTSNTGELFF. The DNA for the CDR3 is TGTGCCAGCAGCGTCGGGACGTCGAACACCGGGGAGCTGTTTTTT. The chain combines TRBV9 with TRBJ2-2; either TRBD1 or TRBD2 may supply D (5 bases each). Germline-derived CDR1 and CDR2 are SGDLS and YYNGEE. V lost 2 bases, J lost 0 bases, and 8 bases lay in between. This CDR3 is built from 15 residues.

In its sample, this clonotype was seen many times. The genes are TRBV9 and TRBJ1-1; no clear D. The CDR3 is made up of 14 amino acids. V dropped 0 bases and J dropped 1 base, with 7 bases sitting between them. In germline, CDR1 is SGDLS, CDR2 YYNGEE. The CDR3 loop is CASSVGPWNTEAFF. CDR3 nucleotide sequence: TGTGCCAGCAGCGTAGGCCCATGGAACACTGAAGCTTTCTTT.

This clonotype has ten or more counts. The chain recombines TRBV9 with TRBJ2-2, with D perhaps TRBD2 (6 bases). Looked up from germline, CDR1 is SGDLS and CDR2 is YYNGEE. The germline V and J ends were trimmed by 4 bases and 0 bases, with 16 bases remaining between them. The CDR3 length is 17 residues. As DNA, the CDR3 is TGTGCCAGCAGCACCCGACTAGACTCCGCGAACACCGGGGAGCTGTTTTTT. This sequence encodes CASSTRLDSANTGELFF.

This clonotype was picked up many times. This chain joins TRBV9 and TRBJ2-1, with D possibly TRBD1 on 5 matching bases. The germline gives CDR1 SGDLS, CDR2 YYNGEE. This CDR3 spans 15 amino acids. V was trimmed by 0 bases and J by 3 bases, leaving 10 bases between them. CDR3 amino acids: CASSVAPQGYNEQFF. The CDR3 nucleotides are TGTGCCAGCAGCGTAGCCCCGCAGGGCTACAATGAGCAGTTCTTC.

This clonotype has a count of ten or more. CDR3 nucleotides: TGTGCCAGCAGCGTAGATCTAAAACTAGCCAAAAACATTCAGTACTTC. It codes for CASSVDLKLAKNIQYF. The V and J genes are TRBV9 and TRBJ2-4; no definite D call. Germline V gene lookup returns CDR1 SGDLS and CDR2 YYNGEE. Trimming removed 0 bases at V and 0 bases at J, with 10 bases between. CDR3 length: 16 residues.

By its share, this clonotype is medium-sized. This chain links TRBV9 with TRBJ2-3; the D is unclear. Trimming left V 2 bases short and J 6 bases short, with 7 bases between. Germline assignment: CDR1 SGDLS and CDR2 YYNGEE. This CDR3 comprises 12 residues. DNA for the CDR3: TGTGCCAGCAGCGTTTTTTCGGATACGCAGTATTTT. It encodes CASSVFSDTQYF.

This clonotype was observed at least ten times. The chain employs TRBV9 and TRBJ2-7; D possibly corresponds to TRBD2 (6 bases). There are 15 residues in the CDR3. V was pared by 4 bases and J by 2 bases, with 16 bases between. CDR1 SGDLS and CDR2 YYNGEE come from the germline V gene. CDR3 protein: CASSLTEEGTYEQYF. CDR3 DNA: TGTGCCAGCAGCCTGACGGAGGAGGGGACCTACGAGCAGTACTTC.

This clonotype has at least ten counts. The chain combines TRBV9 with TRBJ2-3, with TRBD2 identical over 7 bases. Losses at the gene ends were 0 bases for V and 5 bases for J; bases not matched to a gene: 9. The germline V gene has CDR1 SGDLS and CDR2 YYNGEE. The CDR3 is 16 amino acids. DNA of the CDR3: TGTGCCAGCAGCGTAGATAGCGGGCGGCCTGTAGATACGCAGTATTTT. Residues: CASSVDSGRPVDTQYF.

In its sample, this clonotype was seen many times. The rearrangement joins TRBV9 to TRBJ2-5, with D possibly TRBD2 on 6 matching bases. The CDR3 covers 16 residues. Trimming took 2 bases from V and 2 from J, leaving 16 bases between them. CDR1 is SGDLS and CDR2 is YYNGEE in the germline V gene. CDR3 sequence (DNA): TGTGCCAGCAGCGTGGGGACTTTTACCCCACAAGAGACCCAGTACTTC. This gives the protein CASSVGTFTPQETQYF.

This clonotype came up many times. This rearrangement joins TRBV9 to TRBJ1-4; TRBD1 might be the D (5 bases). V gave up 0 bases and J gave up 3 bases, with 12 bases separating them. Looked up from germline, CDR1 is SGDLS and CDR2 is YYNGEE. The CDR3 has 16 amino acids. The CDR3 region is CASSVVDGGANEKLFF. The CDR3 DNA reads as TGTGCCAGCAGCGTAGTGGACGGAGGGGCTAATGAAAAACTGTTTTTT.

In this sample, this clonotype turned up many times. The chain links TRBV9 to TRBJ2-7; 8 bases agree with TRBD2. This CDR3 has 14 amino acids. V was clipped by 3 bases and J by 5 bases; unmatched bases: 7. Germline CDR1 is SGDLS and CDR2 is YYNGEE. The CDR3 nucleotides are TGTGCCAGCAGCGCCGGGACTAGTCTCCACGAGCAGTACTTC. Its translation is CASSAGTSLHEQYF.

In its sample, this clonotype was seen many times. The V call is TRBV9, the J call TRBJ1-2; D call uncertain. Germline V gene sequence: CDR1 SGDLS, CDR2 YYNGEE. The CDR3 extends over 15 amino acids. Between the trimmed V and J ends, which lost 1 base and 4 bases, there was a span of 14 bases. The CDR3 spells CASSVTEGVGYGYTF. DNA for the CDR3: TGTGCCAGCAGCGTAACAGAAGGAGTGGGCTATGGCTACACCTTC.